This T cell receptor (beta chain) was captured in a study of CD8 T cells in Susac syndrome. The authors sequenced TCR beta from blood CD8+ and CD4+ T cells. Comment on this clonotype: Its specificity is not known.

RNA was extracted with the RNeasy kit, and a quantity of about 0.45 to 1 ug was reverse transcribed using random hexamers. The TCR beta CDR3 was amplified by immunoSEQ multiplex PCR across 54 Vbeta, 13 Jbeta. TCRdb fed the immunoSEQ multiplex PCR reads into MiXCR, producing one record per CDR3 protein. This repertoire shows nearly 110,000 distinct CDR3 sequences, approximately 93% found once; its top ten account for around 0.38%. The V end lost 7 bases, the J end lost 2 bases, and 11 bases lay between the germline ends. The CDR3 has 13 amino acids. In germline, CDR1 is PRHDT, CDR2 FYEKMQ (reference sequence). Study results and limitations: Clonal CD8+ expansion in Susac was highest in TEMRA cells and active patients. In total CD8+ repertoires, about 15 Susac-specific public clones were found, and roughly five in CD8+ TEMRA repertoires.

The sequence derives from a human donor with Susac syndrome. Sequences were obtained from CD8+ T cells from PBMCs. This chain uses TRBV13 with TRBJ1-2; TRBD1 might be the D (6 bases). CDR3 region: CASTRRGNYGYTF. DNA for the CDR3: TGTGCCAGCACCAGGAGGGGGAACTATGGCTACACCTTC.